The sequence of this TCR beta chain was determined in a study of T-cell memory formation after mild COVID-19. As for the study in general: TCR clustering was largely donor specific.

With 4 bases clipped from V and 0 bases from J, the junction kept 0 bases outside the gene matches. The CDR3 totals 15 residues. Germline V gene lookup returns CDR1 SGHTA and CDR2 FQGNSA. Study outcomes and limitations: Among contracting clones, CD4+ were mainly CM/EM and CD8+ enriched in EMRA. Clones that got smaller from day 15 to 85 had even CD4/CD8, while clones growing later tipped toward CD4+.

TCRdb reprocessed the 5' RACE reads via MiXCR and lists one record per CDR3 protein. Of tens of thousands of distinct CDR3 sequences listed, about a tenth were seen once; the top ten hold 12%. In regard to this clonotype: The antigen is unknown.

The sequence derives from an adult woman who had mild COVID-19 (a few samples of this study predate the infection). Cell type and time point are not known. Sequencing input: PBMCs or a T cell subset sorted from them (not recorded which). The genes are TRBV7-2 and TRBJ2-6, with TRBD1 identical over 7 bases. The CDR3 reads CASSSGGSGANVLTF. CDR3 sequence (DNA): TGTGCCAGCAGCTCAGGGGGCTCTGGGGCCAACGTCCTGACTTTC.